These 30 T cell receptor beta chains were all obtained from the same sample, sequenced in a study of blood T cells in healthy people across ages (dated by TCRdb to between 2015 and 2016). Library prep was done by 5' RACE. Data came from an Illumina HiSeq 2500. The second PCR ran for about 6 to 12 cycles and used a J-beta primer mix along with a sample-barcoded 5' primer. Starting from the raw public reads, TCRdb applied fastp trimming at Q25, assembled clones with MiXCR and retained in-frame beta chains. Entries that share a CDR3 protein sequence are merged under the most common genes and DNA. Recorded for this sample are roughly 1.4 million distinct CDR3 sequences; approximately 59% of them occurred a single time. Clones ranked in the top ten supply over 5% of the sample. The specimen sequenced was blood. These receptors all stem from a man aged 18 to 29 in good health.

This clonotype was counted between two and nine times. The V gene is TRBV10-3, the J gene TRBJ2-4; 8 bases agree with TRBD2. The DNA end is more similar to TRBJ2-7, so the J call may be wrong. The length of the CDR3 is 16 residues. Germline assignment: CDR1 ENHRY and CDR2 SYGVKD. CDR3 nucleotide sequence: TGTGCCATCAGTGAGGGAGCGGGGGAGATTCTCTACGAGCAGTACTTC. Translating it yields CAISEGAGEILYEQYF.

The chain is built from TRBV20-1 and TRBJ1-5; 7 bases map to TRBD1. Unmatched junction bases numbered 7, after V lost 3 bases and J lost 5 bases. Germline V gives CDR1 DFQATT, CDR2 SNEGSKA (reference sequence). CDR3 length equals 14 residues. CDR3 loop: CSASGRGLDQPQHF. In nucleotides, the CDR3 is TGCAGTGCTAGTGGTAGGGGGCTCGATCAGCCCCAGCATTTT.

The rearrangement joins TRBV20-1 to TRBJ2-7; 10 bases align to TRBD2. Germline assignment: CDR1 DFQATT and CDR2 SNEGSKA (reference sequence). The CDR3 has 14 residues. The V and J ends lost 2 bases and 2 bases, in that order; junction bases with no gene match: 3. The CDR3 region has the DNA TGCAGTGCTAGATTAGCGGGGGGAACCTACGAGCAGTACTTC. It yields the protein CSARLAGGTYEQYF.

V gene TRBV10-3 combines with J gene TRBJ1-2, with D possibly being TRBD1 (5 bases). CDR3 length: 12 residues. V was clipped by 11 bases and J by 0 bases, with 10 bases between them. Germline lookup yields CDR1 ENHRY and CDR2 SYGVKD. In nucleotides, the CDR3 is TGTGCCGCCAGGGTTCCTAACTATGGCTACACCTTC. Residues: CAARVPNYGYTF.

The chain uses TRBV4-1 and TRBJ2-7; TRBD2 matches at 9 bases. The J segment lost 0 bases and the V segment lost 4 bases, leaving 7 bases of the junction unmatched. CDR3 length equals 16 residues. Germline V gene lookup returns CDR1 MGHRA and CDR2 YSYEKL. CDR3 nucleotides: TGCGCCAGCAGCCCAGGACTAGCGAACTACTCCTACGAGCAGTACTTC. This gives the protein CASSPGLANYSYEQYF.

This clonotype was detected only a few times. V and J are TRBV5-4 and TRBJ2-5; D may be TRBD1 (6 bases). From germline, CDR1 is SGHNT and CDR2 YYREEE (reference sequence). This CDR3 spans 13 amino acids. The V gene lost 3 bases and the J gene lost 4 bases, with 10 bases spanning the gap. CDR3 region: CASSYRVAETQYF. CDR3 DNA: TGTGCCAGCAGCTACAGGGTGGCAGAGACCCAGTACTTC.

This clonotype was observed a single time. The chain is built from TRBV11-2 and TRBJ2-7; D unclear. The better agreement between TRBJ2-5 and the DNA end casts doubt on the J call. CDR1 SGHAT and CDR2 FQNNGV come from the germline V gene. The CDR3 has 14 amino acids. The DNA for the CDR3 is TGTGCCAGCAGCCCCACATGGCGTGGTGAGACCCAGTACTTC. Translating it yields CASSPTWRGETQYF.

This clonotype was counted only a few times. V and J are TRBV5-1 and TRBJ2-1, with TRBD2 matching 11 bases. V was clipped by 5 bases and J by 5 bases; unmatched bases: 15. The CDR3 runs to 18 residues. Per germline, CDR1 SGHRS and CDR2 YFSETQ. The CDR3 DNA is TGCGCCAGCAGATTGCCGATTAAAGGGACTAGCGGTAACAATGAGCAGTTCTTC. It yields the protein CASRLPIKGTSGNNEQFF.

The CDR3 nucleotides are TGCAGTGCTAGTGCCCTTACTAGCGGGTACGAGCAGTACTTC. Translation: CSASALTSGYEQYF. The chain combines TRBV20-1 with TRBJ2-7; 9 nucleotides align to TRBD2. The CDR3 runs to 14 residues. Germline V gene sequence: CDR1 DFQATT, CDR2 SNEGSKA (reference sequence). V gave up 3 bases and J gave up 4 bases; unmatched junction bases: 7.

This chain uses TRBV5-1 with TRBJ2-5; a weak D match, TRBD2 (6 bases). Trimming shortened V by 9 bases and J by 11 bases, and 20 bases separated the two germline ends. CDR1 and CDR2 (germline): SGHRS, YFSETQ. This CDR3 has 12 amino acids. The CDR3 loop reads CATTIQGGEQYF. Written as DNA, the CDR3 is TGCGCCACCACCATTCAGGGAGGTGAGCAGTACTTC. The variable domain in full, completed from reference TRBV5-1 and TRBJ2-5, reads KAGVTQTPRYLIKTRGQQVTLSCSPISGHRSVSWYQQTPGQGLQFLFEYFSETQRNKGNFPGRFSGRQFSNSRSEMNVSTLELGDSALYLCATTIQGGEQYFGPGTRLLVL.

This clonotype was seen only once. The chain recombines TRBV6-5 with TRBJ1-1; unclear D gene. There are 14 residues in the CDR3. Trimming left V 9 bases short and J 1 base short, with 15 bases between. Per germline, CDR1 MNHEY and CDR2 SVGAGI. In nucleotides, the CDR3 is TGTGCCAGTACCAGGACCTCCGGGAACACTGAAGCTTTCTTT. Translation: CASTRTSGNTEAFF.

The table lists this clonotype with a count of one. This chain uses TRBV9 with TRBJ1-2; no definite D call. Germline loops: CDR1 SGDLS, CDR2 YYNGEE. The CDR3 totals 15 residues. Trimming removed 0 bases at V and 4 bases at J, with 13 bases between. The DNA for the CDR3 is TGTGCCAGCAGCGTAGAATCAGCCTCCTCCTATGGCTACACCTTC. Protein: CASSVESASSYGYTF.

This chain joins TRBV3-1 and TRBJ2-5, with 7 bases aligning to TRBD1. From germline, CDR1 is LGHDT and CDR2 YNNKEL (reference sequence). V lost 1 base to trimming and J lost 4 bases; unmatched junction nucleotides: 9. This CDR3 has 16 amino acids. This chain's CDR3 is CASSQGGRGNLETQYF. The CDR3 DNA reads TGTGCCAGCAGCCAAGGGGGCAGGGGGAACCTAGAGACCCAGTACTTC.

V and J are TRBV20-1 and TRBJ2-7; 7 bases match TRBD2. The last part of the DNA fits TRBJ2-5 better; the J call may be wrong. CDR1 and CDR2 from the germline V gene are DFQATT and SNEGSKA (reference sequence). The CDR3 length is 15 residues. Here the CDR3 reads CSAHHGGSGSETQYF. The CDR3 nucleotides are TGCAGTGCCCACCATGGCGGGAGTGGTTCAGAGACCCAGTACTTC.

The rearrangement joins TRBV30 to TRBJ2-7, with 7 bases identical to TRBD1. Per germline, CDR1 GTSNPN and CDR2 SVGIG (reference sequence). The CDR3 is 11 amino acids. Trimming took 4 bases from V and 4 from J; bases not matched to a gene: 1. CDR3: CAWMTGYEQYF. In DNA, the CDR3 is TGTGCCTGGATGACAGGGTACGAGCAGTACTTC.

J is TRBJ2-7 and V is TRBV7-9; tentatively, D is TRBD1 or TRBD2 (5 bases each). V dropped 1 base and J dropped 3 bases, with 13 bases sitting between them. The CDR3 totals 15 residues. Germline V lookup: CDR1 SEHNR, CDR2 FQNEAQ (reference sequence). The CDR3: CASSLVGAPNYEQYF. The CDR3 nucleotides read TGTGCCAGCAGCTTAGTCGGGGCACCGAACTACGAGCAGTACTTC.

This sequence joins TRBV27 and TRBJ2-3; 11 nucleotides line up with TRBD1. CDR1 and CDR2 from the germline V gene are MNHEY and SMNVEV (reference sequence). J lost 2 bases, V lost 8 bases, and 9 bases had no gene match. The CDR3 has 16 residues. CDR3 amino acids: CASAFGTGGVTDTQYF. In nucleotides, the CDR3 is TGTGCCAGCGCTTTTGGGACAGGGGGAGTCACAGATACGCAGTATTTT.

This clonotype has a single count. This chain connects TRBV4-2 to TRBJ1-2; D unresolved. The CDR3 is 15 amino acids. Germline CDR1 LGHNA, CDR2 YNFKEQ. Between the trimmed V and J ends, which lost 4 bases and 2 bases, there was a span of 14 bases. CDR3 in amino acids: CASSRIQTENYGYTF. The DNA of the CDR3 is TGTGCCAGCAGCCGGATCCAAACAGAGAACTATGGCTACACCTTC.

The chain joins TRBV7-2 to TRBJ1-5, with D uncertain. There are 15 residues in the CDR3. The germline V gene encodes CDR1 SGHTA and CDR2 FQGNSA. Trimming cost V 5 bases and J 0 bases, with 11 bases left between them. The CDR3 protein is CASSPRSDSNQPQHF. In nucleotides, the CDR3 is TGTGCCAGCAGCCCCAGATCAGATAGCAATCAGCCCCAGCATTTT.

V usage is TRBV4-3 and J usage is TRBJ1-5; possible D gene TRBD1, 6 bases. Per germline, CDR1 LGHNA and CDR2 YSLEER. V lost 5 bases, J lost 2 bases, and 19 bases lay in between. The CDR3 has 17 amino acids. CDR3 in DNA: TGCGCCAGCAGCTCAGGGGCGGCGGGGGTGGGCAATCAGCCCCAGCATTTT. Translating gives CASSSGAAGVGNQPQHF.

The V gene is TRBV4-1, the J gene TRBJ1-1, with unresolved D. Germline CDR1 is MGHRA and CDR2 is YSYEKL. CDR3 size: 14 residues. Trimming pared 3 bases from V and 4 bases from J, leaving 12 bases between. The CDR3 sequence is CASSQPMGSTEAFF. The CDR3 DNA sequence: TGCGCCAGCAGCCAGCCAATGGGAAGCACTGAAGCTTTCTTT.

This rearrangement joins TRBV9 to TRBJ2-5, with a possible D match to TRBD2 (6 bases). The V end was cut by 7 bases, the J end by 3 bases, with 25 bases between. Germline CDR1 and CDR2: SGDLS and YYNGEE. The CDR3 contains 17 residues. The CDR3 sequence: CASQTGNAGTPEETQYF. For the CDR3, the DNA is TGTGCCAGCCAAACTGGAAATGCCGGGACTCCAGAAGAGACCCAGTACTTC. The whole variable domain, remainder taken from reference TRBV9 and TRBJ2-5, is DSGVTQTPKHLITATGQRVTLRCSPRSGDLSVYWYQQSLDQGLQFLIQYYNGEERAKGNILERFSAQQFPDLHSELNLSSLELGDSALYFCASQTGNAGTPEETQYFGPGTRLLVL.

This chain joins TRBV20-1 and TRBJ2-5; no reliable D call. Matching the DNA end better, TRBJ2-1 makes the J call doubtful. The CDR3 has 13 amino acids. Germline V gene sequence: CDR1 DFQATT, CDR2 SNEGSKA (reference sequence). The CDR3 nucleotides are TGCAGTGCTAGAGAACCACTGGCTTGGGAGCAGTTCTTC. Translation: CSAREPLAWEQFF.

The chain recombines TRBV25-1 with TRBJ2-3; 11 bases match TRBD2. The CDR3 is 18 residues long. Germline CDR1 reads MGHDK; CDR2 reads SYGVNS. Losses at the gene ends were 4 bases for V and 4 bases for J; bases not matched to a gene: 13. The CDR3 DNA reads TGTGCCAGCAGTGCAACTAGCGGGGGCCTCGCGGAGGCAGATACGCAGTATTTT. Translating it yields CASSATSGGLAEADTQYF.

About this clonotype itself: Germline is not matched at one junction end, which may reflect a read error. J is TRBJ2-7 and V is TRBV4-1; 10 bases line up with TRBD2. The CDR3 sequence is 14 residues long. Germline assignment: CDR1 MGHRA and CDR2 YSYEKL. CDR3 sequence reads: CAGSPRLAGGEQYF. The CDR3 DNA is TGCGCCGGCAGCCCGCGATTAGCGGGGGGCGAGCAGTACTTC.

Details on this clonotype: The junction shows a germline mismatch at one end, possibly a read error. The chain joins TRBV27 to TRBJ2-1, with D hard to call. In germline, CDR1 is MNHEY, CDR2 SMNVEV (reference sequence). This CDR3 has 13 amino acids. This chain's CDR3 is CARSSKPYNEQFF. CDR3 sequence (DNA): TGTGCCCGCAGTTCCAAACCGTACAATGAGCAGTTCTTC.

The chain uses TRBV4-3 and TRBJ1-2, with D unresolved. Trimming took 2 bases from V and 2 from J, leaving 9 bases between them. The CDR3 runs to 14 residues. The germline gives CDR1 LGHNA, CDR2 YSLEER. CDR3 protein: CASSQRRRNYGYTF. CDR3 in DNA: TGCGCCAGCAGCCAAAGGCGACGGAACTATGGCTACACCTTC.

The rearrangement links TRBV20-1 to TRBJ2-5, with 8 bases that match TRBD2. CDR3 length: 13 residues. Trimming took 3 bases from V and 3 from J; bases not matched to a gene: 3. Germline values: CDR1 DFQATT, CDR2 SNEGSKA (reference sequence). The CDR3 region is CSASGGGKETQYF. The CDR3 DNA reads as TGCAGTGCTAGCGGGGGGGGGAAAGAGACCCAGTACTTC.

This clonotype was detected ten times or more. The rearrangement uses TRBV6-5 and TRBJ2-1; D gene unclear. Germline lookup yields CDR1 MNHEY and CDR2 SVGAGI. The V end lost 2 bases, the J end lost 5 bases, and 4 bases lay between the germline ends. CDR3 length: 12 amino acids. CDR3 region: CASSYGDNEQFF. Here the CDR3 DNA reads TGTGCCAGCAGTTACGGGGACAATGAGCAGTTCTTC.

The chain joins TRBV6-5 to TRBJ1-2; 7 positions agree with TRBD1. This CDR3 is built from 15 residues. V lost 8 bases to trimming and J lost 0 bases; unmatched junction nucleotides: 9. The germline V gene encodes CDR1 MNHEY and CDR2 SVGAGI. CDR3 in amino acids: CASRLGTETNYGYTF. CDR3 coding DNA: TGTGCCAGCCGGCTCGGGACAGAAACTAACTATGGCTACACCTTC.